What follows is one T cell receptor beta chain and its context. No cognate antigen has been identified for it. The germline V gene gives CDR1 as MNHEY and CDR2 as SVGEGT. From its cysteine to its phenylalanine, the CDR3 spans 14 amino acids. DNA was not recorded. Five to seven healthy donors provided peripheral blood as normal controls. The data originate from a study of alternative splicing in chronic myeloid leukemia remission (dated by TCRdb to the early 2020s). Some background on the complete study: RNA sequencing was used to profile peripheral blood from chronic-phase CML patients at diagnosis and at remission, and the results were compared with those from healthy donors. Female/male counts were 11/5 for diagnosis samples, 8/3 for remission samples and 2/4 for controls. The median age was around 52 years at diagnosis, 56 to 60 at remission and about 40 for the healthy controls. Trizol was used to extract total RNA from peripheral blood mononuclear cells of diagnosis, remission and control samples.

What the authors observed across the whole study: At remission, blood cell composition was found to be reconfigured to resemble that of lymphoid cell-enriched normal controls. Blood cell composition differed strongly depending on the timepoint, moving from an enrichment of myeloid progenitors at diagnosis to an enrichment of mature lymphoid cells at remission.

Library method: bulk RNA-seq. The TruSeq Stranded RNA sample prep kit was used to generate libraries of poly-A-enriched mRNA from an input of 1 ug total RNA. Every sample was sequenced in triplicate, with paired-end sequencing run on a HiSeq 2500. RNA-seq read length was 125 nucleotides per mate. From the authors' description of their analysis: Reads were trimmed and aligned to hg38 using STAR v2.7, and quality control was done with FASTQC, RSeQC and multiqc. Salmon 0.14.1 was used to quantify gene expression levels as transcripts per million (TPM). Principal component analysis suggested that trial, library batch, sequencing batch, treatment regimen and sex did not drive transcriptomic profiles. TCRdb reprocessed the sequencing reads and holds a single record per CDR3 protein sequence, with no DNA. The V and J calls follow TCRdb's processing rather than the paper's. The sample contains roughly 320 distinct CDR3 sequences, around 96% of them found a single time. In total, the top ten clones hold around 14% of the sample.

Recombination connected TRBV6-2 or TRBV6-3 to TRBJ1-1. This clonotype was sampled from a person aged 30-50 years in good health. The sequenced material came from PBMCs. The CDR3 region: CASRSAPGGTEAFF.